These T cell receptor beta chains were read from a single sample in a study of human T cells and chemical hapten exposure. In TCRdb, the RACE reads were re-called with MiXCR into one record per CDR3 protein. The sample holds tens of thousands of distinct CDR3 sequences, roughly 13% seen once. The input for sequencing was whole blood, taken in connection with sensitization to the hapten diphenylcyclopropenone (DPC). These TCRs come from a woman aged 45-60 years with alopecia areata. Some clones in this sample may be carry-over from other donors' samples. Both conserved end residues are part of each CDR3. Fields, in order: CDR3 length, D gene, clone size, V gene, J gene, CDR3 protein, CDR3 DNA. The D gene is left open where the match is weak. Some rows mark clone size as missing; the rest say once, few, many or name a class of expanded clone.

cdr3_length: 15; d_call: .; clone_size: many; v_call: TRBV7-9; j_call: TRBJ1-1; cdr3_aa: CASSFGPASNTEAFF; cdr3_nt: TGTGCCAGCAGCTTCGGTCCAGCATCGAACACTGAAGCTTTCTTT
cdr3_length: 14; d_call: TRBD2; clone_size: few; v_call: TRBV6-4; j_call: TRBJ2-1; cdr3_aa: CASSGVAGTNEQFF; cdr3_nt: TGTGCCAGCAGTGGAGTAGCGGGGACAAATGAGCAGTTCTTC
cdr3_length: 21; d_call: .; clone_size: many; v_call: TRBV7-6; j_call: TRBJ2-3; cdr3_aa: CASSLAVAGYRSQNRLDTQYF; cdr3_nt: TGTGCCAGCAGCTTAGCCGTCGCAGGGTATAGATCCCAAAATCGGCTCGATACGCAGTATTTT
cdr3_length: 13; d_call: .; clone_size: .; v_call: TRBV5-1; j_call: TRBJ1-4; cdr3_aa: CASSSPTNEKLFF; cdr3_nt: TGCGCCAGCAGCTCGCCCACTAATGAAAAACTGTTTTTT
cdr3_length: 14; d_call: .; clone_size: few; v_call: TRBV18; j_call: TRBJ2-3; cdr3_aa: CASSPLEGGVTQYF; cdr3_nt: TGTGCCAGCTCACCCCTGGAGGGGGGGGTAACGCAGTATTTT
cdr3_length: 15; d_call: .; clone_size: few; v_call: TRBV5-5; j_call: TRBJ1-3; cdr3_aa: CASSPGLSSGNTIYF; cdr3_nt: TGTGCCAGCAGCCCCGGCCTGAGCTCTGGAAACACCATATATTTT
cdr3_length: 15; d_call: TRBD1; clone_size: many; v_call: TRBV29-1; j_call: TRBJ1-1; cdr3_aa: CSVAPKTGRDTEAFF; cdr3_nt: TGCAGCGTTGCCCCTAAGACAGGGAGGGACACTGAAGCTTTCTTT
cdr3_length: 14; d_call: .; clone_size: few; v_call: TRBV5-1; j_call: TRBJ2-5; cdr3_aa: CASSSGVAQETQYF; cdr3_nt: TGCGCCAGCAGCTCGGGTGTGGCGCAAGAGACCCAGTACTTC
cdr3_length: 15; d_call: TRBD2; clone_size: .; v_call: TRBV11-2; j_call: TRBJ2-1; cdr3_aa: CASSQLAGAYNEQFF; cdr3_nt: TGTGCCAGCAGTCAACTAGCGGGAGCATACAATGAGCAGTTCTTC
cdr3_length: 12; d_call: .; clone_size: many; v_call: TRBV7-8; j_call: TRBJ2-5; cdr3_aa: CASSRDRETQYF; cdr3_nt: TGTGCCAGCAGTCGAGACCGGGAGACCCAGTACTTC
cdr3_length: 16; d_call: .; clone_size: many; v_call: TRBV7-2; j_call: TRBJ2-1; cdr3_aa: CASSPGLNLGYNEQFF; cdr3_nt: TGTGCCAGCAGCCCGGGACTCAATCTCGGGTACAATGAGCAGTTCTTC
cdr3_length: 15; d_call: TRBD2; clone_size: few; v_call: TRBV6-6; j_call: TRBJ2-3; cdr3_aa: CASSYVGLATDTQYF; cdr3_nt: TGTGCCAGCAGTTACGTCGGACTAGCTACAGATACGCAGTATTTT
cdr3_length: 14; d_call: .; clone_size: many; v_call: TRBV5-1; j_call: TRBJ1-1; cdr3_aa: CASSLEVGNTEAFF; cdr3_nt: TGCGCCAGCAGCTTGGAGGTGGGAAACACTGAAGCTTTCTTT
cdr3_length: 12; d_call: .; clone_size: few; v_call: TRBV12-3/TRBV12-4; j_call: TRBJ1-5; cdr3_aa: CASSLWGQPQHF; cdr3_nt: TGTGCCAGCAGTTTATGGGGTCAGCCCCAGCATTTT
cdr3_length: 14; d_call: .; clone_size: .; v_call: TRBV2; j_call: TRBJ2-7; cdr3_aa: CASSEVLGVYEQYF; cdr3_nt: TGTGCCAGCAGTGAAGTTCTCGGGGTCTACGAGCAGTACTTC
cdr3_length: 16; d_call: .; clone_size: .; v_call: TRBV18; j_call: TRBJ1-5; cdr3_aa: CASSPGSVYSNQPQHF; cdr3_nt: TGTGCCAGCTCACCAGGGTCAGTCTATAGCAATCAGCCCCAGCATTTT
cdr3_length: 12; d_call: .; clone_size: .; v_call: TRBV20-1; j_call: TRBJ2-3; cdr3_aa: CSARAGADTQYF; cdr3_nt: TGCAGTGCTAGAGCGGGGGCAGATACGCAGTATTTT
cdr3_length: 16; d_call: .; clone_size: many; v_call: TRBV10-2; j_call: TRBJ1-6; cdr3_aa: CASSEQLGRNNSPLHF; cdr3_nt: TGCGCCAGCAGTGAGCAACTAGGACGCAATAATTCACCCCTCCACTTT
cdr3_length: 13; d_call: .; clone_size: .; v_call: TRBV18; j_call: TRBJ2-1; cdr3_aa: CASSPLRSNEQFF; cdr3_nt: TGTGCCAGCTCACCACTGCGTAGCAATGAGCAGTTCTTC
cdr3_length: 17; d_call: TRBD2; clone_size: few; v_call: TRBV6-5; j_call: TRBJ2-1; cdr3_aa: CASSYSGGLAGYNEQFF; cdr3_nt: TGTGCCAGCAGTTACTCGGGGGGACTAGCGGGTTACAATGAGCAGTTCTTC
cdr3_length: 15; d_call: .; clone_size: few; v_call: TRBV3-1; j_call: TRBJ1-5; cdr3_aa: CASSQDIGSNQPQHF; cdr3_nt: TGTGCCAGCAGCCAAGATATAGGGAGCAATCAGCCCCAGCATTTT
cdr3_length: 15; d_call: .; clone_size: many; v_call: TRBV4-2; j_call: TRBJ2-3; cdr3_aa: CASSQGGGEADTQYF; cdr3_nt: TGTGCCAGCAGCCAAGGGGGCGGGGAGGCAGATACGCAGTATTTT
cdr3_length: 15; d_call: .; clone_size: many; v_call: TRBV20-1; j_call: TRBJ2-5; cdr3_aa: CSARSPLRVQETQYF; cdr3_nt: TGCAGTGCTAGAAGCCCCTTGCGGGTACAAGAGACCCAGTACTTC
cdr3_length: 16; d_call: .; clone_size: .; v_call: TRBV5-1; j_call: TRBJ2-1; cdr3_aa: CASSETPTGSYNEQFF; cdr3_nt: TGCGCCAGCAGCGAGACGCCGACTGGATCCTACAATGAGCAGTTCTTC
cdr3_length: 16; d_call: .; clone_size: few; v_call: TRBV20-1; j_call: TRBJ1-5; cdr3_aa: CSATRTVLVSNQPQHF; cdr3_nt: TGCAGTGCTACCAGGACAGTCCTAGTGAGCAATCAGCCCCAGCATTTT
cdr3_length: 16; d_call: .; clone_size: once; v_call: TRBV20-1; j_call: TRBJ2-7; cdr3_aa: CSARDPLAYSRYEQYF; cdr3_nt: TGCAGTGCTAGAGATCCCCTGGCTTACTCTCGCTACGAGCAGTACTTC
cdr3_length: 13; d_call: .; clone_size: .; v_call: TRBV29-1; j_call: TRBJ2-7; cdr3_aa: CSVEDSGGDEQYF; cdr3_nt: TGCAGCGTTGAAGATTCCGGGGGCGACGAGCAGTACTTC
cdr3_length: 14; d_call: TRBD1; clone_size: many; v_call: TRBV29-1; j_call: TRBJ1-1; cdr3_aa: CSVLPPGQRTEAFF; cdr3_nt: TGCAGCGTTCTTCCCCCGGGACAGAGAACTGAAGCTTTCTTT
cdr3_length: 12; d_call: .; clone_size: few; v_call: TRBV2; j_call: TRBJ1-5; cdr3_aa: CASSEEERAQHF; cdr3_nt: TGTGCCAGCAGTGAGGAAGAGAGGGCCCAGCATTTT
cdr3_length: 15; d_call: .; clone_size: .; v_call: TRBV5-5; j_call: TRBJ2-2; cdr3_aa: CASSLVTGNTGEPFF; cdr3_nt: TGTGCCAGCAGCTTGGTAACAGGGAACACCGGGGAGCCGTTTTTT
cdr3_length: 16; d_call: TRBD2; clone_size: many; v_call: TRBV20-1; j_call: TRBJ2-7; cdr3_aa: CSARDRLAVRPYEQYF; cdr3_nt: TGCAGTGCTAGAGATCGCCTAGCGGTCAGACCCTACGAGCAGTACTTC
cdr3_length: 13; d_call: TRBD2; clone_size: few; v_call: TRBV6-4; j_call: TRBJ2-1; cdr3_aa: CASSDSTSDEQFF; cdr3_nt: TGTGCCAGCAGTGACTCGACTAGCGATGAGCAGTTCTTC
cdr3_length: 11; d_call: TRBD2; clone_size: few; v_call: TRBV20-1; j_call: TRBJ2-1; cdr3_aa: CSAGGRLEQFF; cdr3_nt: TGCAGTGCCGGGGGGAGACTTGAGCAGTTCTTC
cdr3_length: 14; d_call: .; clone_size: .; v_call: TRBV18; j_call: TRBJ1-6; cdr3_aa: CASSPPRVGSPLHF; cdr3_nt: TGTGCCAGCTCACCACCCCGTGTCGGATCCCCCCTCCACTTT
cdr3_length: 14; d_call: .; clone_size: few; v_call: TRBV12-3/TRBV12-4; j_call: TRBJ2-7; cdr3_aa: CASSPGGAVYEQYF; cdr3_nt: TGTGCCAGCAGCCCCGGCGGGGCCGTCTACGAGCAGTACTTC
cdr3_length: 13; d_call: .; clone_size: .; v_call: TRBV7-9; j_call: TRBJ2-7; cdr3_aa: CASSLRDGYEQYF; cdr3_nt: TGTGCCAGCAGCCTCCGTGACGGGTACGAGCAGTACTTC
cdr3_length: 17; d_call: .; clone_size: .; v_call: TRBV6-2/TRBV6-3; j_call: TRBJ2-2; cdr3_aa: CASIPQAQGSWTGELFF; cdr3_nt: TGTGCCAGCATCCCCCAAGCACAGGGTTCATGGACCGGGGAGCTGTTTTTT
cdr3_length: 15; d_call: .; clone_size: many; v_call: TRBV15; j_call: TRBJ1-2; cdr3_aa: CATSTPRRANYGYTF; cdr3_nt: TGTGCCACCAGCACCCCCAGGAGGGCTAACTATGGCTACACCTTC
cdr3_length: 13; d_call: .; clone_size: .; v_call: TRBV20-1; j_call: TRBJ1-3; cdr3_aa: CSASLAAGNTIYF; cdr3_nt: TGCAGTGCTAGTCTGGCCGCTGGAAACACCATATATTTT
cdr3_length: 14; d_call: .; clone_size: .; v_call: TRBV7-9; j_call: TRBJ1-2; cdr3_aa: CASSPGQTNYGYTF; cdr3_nt: TGTGCCAGCAGCCCCGGACAGACAAACTATGGCTACACCTTC
cdr3_length: 13; d_call: .; clone_size: few; v_call: TRBV6-4; j_call: TRBJ1-1; cdr3_aa: CASSGGVGTEAFF; cdr3_nt: TGTGCCAGCAGTGGCGGGGTAGGCACTGAAGCTTTCTTT
cdr3_length: 17; d_call: TRBD2; clone_size: .; v_call: TRBV7-6; j_call: TRBJ2-7; cdr3_aa: CASSLNSASGASYEQYF; cdr3_nt: TGTGCCAGCAGCTTGAATTCAGCTAGCGGGGCCTCCTACGAGCAGTACTTC
cdr3_length: 17; d_call: .; clone_size: .; v_call: TRBV24-1; j_call: TRBJ2-2; cdr3_aa: CATSETPGRENTGELFF; cdr3_nt: TGTGCCACCAGTGAGACCCCCGGGCGGGAGAACACCGGGGAGCTGTTTTTT
cdr3_length: 14; d_call: TRBD1; clone_size: few; v_call: TRBV9; j_call: TRBJ2-5; cdr3_aa: CASSVGTGPGTQYF; cdr3_nt: TGTGCCAGCAGCGTAGGGACAGGGCCGGGGACCCAGTACTTC
cdr3_length: 14; d_call: .; clone_size: .; v_call: TRBV10-3; j_call: TRBJ2-7; cdr3_aa: CAISERQFSYEQYF; cdr3_nt: TGTGCCATCAGTGAACGGCAGTTCTCCTACGAGCAGTACTTC
cdr3_length: 18; d_call: TRBD2; clone_size: many; v_call: TRBV10-2; j_call: TRBJ2-2; cdr3_aa: CASSALTSGHSGTGELFF; cdr3_nt: TGCGCCAGCAGTGCTTTGACTAGCGGACATTCGGGCACCGGGGAGCTGTTTTTT
cdr3_length: 14; d_call: .; clone_size: few; v_call: TRBV10-1; j_call: TRBJ2-2; cdr3_aa: CASSAGENTGELFF; cdr3_nt: TGCGCCAGCAGTGCCGGAGAGAACACCGGGGAGCTGTTTTTT
cdr3_length: 16; d_call: TRBD1; clone_size: many; v_call: TRBV28; j_call: TRBJ1-5; cdr3_aa: CASNLVGTALNQPQHF; cdr3_nt: TGTGCCAGCAACCTGGTGGGGACAGCCCTTAATCAGCCCCAGCATTTT
cdr3_length: 15; d_call: .; clone_size: many; v_call: TRBV18; j_call: TRBJ2-7; cdr3_aa: CASSPRSASSYEQYF; cdr3_nt: TGTGCCAGCTCACCACGGTCGGCCAGCTCCTACGAGCAGTACTTC
cdr3_length: 18; d_call: TRBD2; clone_size: .; v_call: TRBV20-1; j_call: TRBJ2-3; cdr3_aa: CSASLRSQREGSTDTQYF; cdr3_nt: TGCAGTGCTAGTCTACGAAGCCAGCGGGAGGGGAGCACAGATACGCAGTATTTT
cdr3_length: 13; d_call: .; clone_size: few; v_call: TRBV6-1; j_call: TRBJ2-2; cdr3_aa: CASSERLTGELFF; cdr3_nt: TGTGCCAGCAGTGAAAGGCTCACCGGGGAGCTGTTTTTT
cdr3_length: 15; d_call: .; clone_size: many; v_call: TRBV20-1; j_call: TRBJ1-6; cdr3_aa: CSARVGELRDSPLHF; cdr3_nt: TGCAGTGCTCGCGTGGGGGAGTTAAGGGATTCACCCCTCCACTTT
cdr3_length: 14; d_call: TRBD1; clone_size: many; v_call: TRBV20-1; j_call: TRBJ2-7; cdr3_aa: CSARDNRGSYEQYF; cdr3_nt: TGCAGTGCTAGAGACAACAGGGGGTCCTACGAGCAGTACTTC
cdr3_length: 13; d_call: .; clone_size: .; v_call: TRBV12-5; j_call: TRBJ1-2; cdr3_aa: CASGFLGVGGYTF; cdr3_nt: TGTGCTAGTGGTTTTCTGGGAGTAGGAGGCTACACCTTC
cdr3_length: 13; d_call: .; clone_size: many; v_call: TRBV29-1; j_call: TRBJ2-3; cdr3_aa: CSSGVGGTDTQYF; cdr3_nt: TGCAGCTCAGGGGTAGGGGGCACAGATACGCAGTATTTT
cdr3_length: 14; d_call: TRBD1; clone_size: .; v_call: TRBV7-2; j_call: TRBJ2-1; cdr3_aa: CASSSSDRASEQFF; cdr3_nt: TGTGCCAGCAGCTCCTCGGACAGGGCGAGTGAGCAGTTCTTC
cdr3_length: 16; d_call: .; clone_size: many; v_call: TRBV29-1; j_call: TRBJ2-5; cdr3_aa: CSARTWGGQFGETQYF; cdr3_nt: TGCAGCGCAAGAACCTGGGGGGGCCAGTTTGGCGAGACCCAGTACTTC